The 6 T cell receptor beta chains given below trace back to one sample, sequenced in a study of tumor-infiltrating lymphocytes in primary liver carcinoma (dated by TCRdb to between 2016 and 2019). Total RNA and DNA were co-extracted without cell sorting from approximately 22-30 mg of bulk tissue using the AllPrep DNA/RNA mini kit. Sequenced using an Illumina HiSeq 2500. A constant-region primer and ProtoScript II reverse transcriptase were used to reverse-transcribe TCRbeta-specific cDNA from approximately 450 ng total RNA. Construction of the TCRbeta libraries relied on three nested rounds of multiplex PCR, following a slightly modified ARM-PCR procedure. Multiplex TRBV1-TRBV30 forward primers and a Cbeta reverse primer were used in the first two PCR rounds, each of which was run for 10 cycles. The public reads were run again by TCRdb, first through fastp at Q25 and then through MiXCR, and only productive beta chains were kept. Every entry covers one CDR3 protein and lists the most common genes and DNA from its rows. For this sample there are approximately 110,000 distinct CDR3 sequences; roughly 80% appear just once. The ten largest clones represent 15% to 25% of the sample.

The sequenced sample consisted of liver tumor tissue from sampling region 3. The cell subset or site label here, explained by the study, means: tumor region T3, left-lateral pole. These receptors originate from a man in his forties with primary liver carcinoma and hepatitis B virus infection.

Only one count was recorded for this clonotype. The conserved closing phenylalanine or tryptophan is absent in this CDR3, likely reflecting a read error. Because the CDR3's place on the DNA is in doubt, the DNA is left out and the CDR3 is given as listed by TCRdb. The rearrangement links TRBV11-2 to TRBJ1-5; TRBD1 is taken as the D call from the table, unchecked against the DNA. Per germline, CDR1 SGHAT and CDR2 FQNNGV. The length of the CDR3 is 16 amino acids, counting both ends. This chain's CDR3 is CASSLKGGLMNQPQHS.

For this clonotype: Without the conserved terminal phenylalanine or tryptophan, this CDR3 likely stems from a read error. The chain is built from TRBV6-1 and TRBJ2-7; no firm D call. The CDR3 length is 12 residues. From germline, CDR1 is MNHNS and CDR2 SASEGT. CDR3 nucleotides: TGTACCAGCAGTGAGGCCTACTACGAGCAGTACTTA. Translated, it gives CTSSEAYYEQYL.

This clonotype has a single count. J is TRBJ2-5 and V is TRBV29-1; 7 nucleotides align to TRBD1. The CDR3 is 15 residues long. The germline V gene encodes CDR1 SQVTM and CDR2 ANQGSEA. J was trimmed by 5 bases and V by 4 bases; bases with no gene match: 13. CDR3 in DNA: TGCAGCGTTGGGGGGACAGAATCACCGAGGGAGACCCAGTACTTC. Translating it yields CSVGGTESPRETQYF.

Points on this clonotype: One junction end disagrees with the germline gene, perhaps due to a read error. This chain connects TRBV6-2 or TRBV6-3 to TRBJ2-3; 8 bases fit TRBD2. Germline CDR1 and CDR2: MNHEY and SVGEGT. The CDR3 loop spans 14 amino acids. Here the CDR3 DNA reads TGTGCCGGTAGCGGGGTTTCGACCACAGATACGCACTATTTT. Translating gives CAGSGVSTTDTHYF.

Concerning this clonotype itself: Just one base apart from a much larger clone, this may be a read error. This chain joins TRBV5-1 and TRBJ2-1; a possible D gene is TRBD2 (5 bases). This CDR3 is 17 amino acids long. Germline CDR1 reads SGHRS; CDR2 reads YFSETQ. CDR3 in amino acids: CAGSLDTAVSSYNEQFF. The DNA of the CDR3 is TGCGCCGGCAGCTTGGATACAGCGGTGAGCTCCTACAATGAGCAGTTCTTC. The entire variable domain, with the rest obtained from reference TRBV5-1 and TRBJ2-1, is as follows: KAGVTQTPRYLIKTRGQQVTLSCSPISGHRSVSWYQQTPGQGLQFLFEYFSETQRNKGNFPGRFSGRQFSNSRSEMNVSTLELGDSALYLCAGSLDTAVSSYNEQFFGPGTRLTVL.

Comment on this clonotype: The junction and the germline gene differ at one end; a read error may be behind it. The CDR3 here is CATSLGVSNNEQFF. CDR3 bases: TGTGCGACCAGTTTAGGCGTCTCGAACAACGAGCAGTTCTTC. V is TRBV11-3 and J is TRBJ2-1; D not certain. Germline CDR1 is SGHNT and CDR2 is YENEEA. This CDR3 is 14 amino acids long. The complete variable domain, with remaining parts taken from reference TRBV11-3 and TRBJ2-1, reads EAGVVQSPRYKIIEKKQPVAFWCNPISGHNTLYWYLQNLGQGPELLIRYENEEAVDDSQLPKDRFSAERLKGVDSTLKIQPAELGDSAVYLCATSLGVSNNEQFFGPGTRLTVL.